There are a few counts of the clone carrying this T cell receptor beta chain. Its matching antigen is unknown. This CDR3 contains 15 residues. Germline trimming cut 3 bases from V and 4 bases from J; bases unmatched to any gene: 2. Germline V lookup: CDR1 SGHNT, CDR2 YYREEE (reference sequence). The entry originates in a study of cytomegalovirus exposure and HLA in healthy donors. Study information: Researchers found that less than 90% of 350 to 500 genotyped donors fell within the Caucasian-associated ancestry cluster.

Primers: 60 Vbeta forward and 13 Jbeta reverse. Authors' methods: An analysis that came later counted some 85 million unique TCR beta chains, approximately 11 million shared. Data came from immunoSEQ multiplex PCR; TCRdb stores just in-frame clones and leaves some out. The DNA gave D and trimming, while V, J and clone size come from that table. The table lists over 30,000 clones, 60% to 70% of them singletons, with 10% in the top ten. Whole-study results and caveats: Across donors, most TCRs were seen rarely, yet some public ones were widespread. Available immune exposure information was restricted to CMV serostatus only.

The sample comprised PBMCs. The gene calls are TRBV5-4 and TRBJ2-3; 13 bases match TRBD2. The TCR was taken from a man between 35 and 55 years old in good health and CMV-seropositive. The CDR3 DNA reads TGTGCCAGCAGCTCGACTAGCGGGGGGTCAGATACGCAGTATTTT. This sequence encodes CASSSTSGGSDTQYF.